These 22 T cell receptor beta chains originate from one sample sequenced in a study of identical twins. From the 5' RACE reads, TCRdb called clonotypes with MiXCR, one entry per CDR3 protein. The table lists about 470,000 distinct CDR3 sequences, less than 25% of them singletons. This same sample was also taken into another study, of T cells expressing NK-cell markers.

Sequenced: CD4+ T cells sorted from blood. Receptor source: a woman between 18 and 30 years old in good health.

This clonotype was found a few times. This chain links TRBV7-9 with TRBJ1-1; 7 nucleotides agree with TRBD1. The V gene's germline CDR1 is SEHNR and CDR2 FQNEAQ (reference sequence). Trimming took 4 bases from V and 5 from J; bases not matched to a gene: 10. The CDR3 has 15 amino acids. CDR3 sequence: CASSSPRQGRTEAFF. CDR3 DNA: TGTGCCAGCAGCTCACCCCGACAGGGAAGGACTGAAGCTTTCTTT.

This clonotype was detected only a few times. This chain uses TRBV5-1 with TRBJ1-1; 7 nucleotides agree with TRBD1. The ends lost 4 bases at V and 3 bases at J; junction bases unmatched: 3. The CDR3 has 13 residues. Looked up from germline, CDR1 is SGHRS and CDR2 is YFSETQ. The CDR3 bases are TGCGCCAGCAGCCCAGGGACAGACACTGAAGCTTTCTTT. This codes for CASSPGTDTEAFF.

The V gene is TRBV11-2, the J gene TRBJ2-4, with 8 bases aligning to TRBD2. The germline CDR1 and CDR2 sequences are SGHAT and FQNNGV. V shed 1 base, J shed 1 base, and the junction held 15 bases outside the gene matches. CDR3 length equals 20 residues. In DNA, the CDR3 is TGTGCCAGCAGCTTAGTAGGAAGCGGGAGTAGGTTCCGGGCCAAAAACATTCAGTACTTC. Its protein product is CASSLVGSGSRFRAKNIQYF.

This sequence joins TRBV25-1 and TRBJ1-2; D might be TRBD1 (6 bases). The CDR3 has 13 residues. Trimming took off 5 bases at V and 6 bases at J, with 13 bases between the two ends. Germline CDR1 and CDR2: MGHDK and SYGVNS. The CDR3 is CASSKMRQDGYTF. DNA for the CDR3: TGTGCCAGCAGTAAAATGAGACAGGATGGCTACACCTTC.

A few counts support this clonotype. The CDR3 loop reads CASSLVILSSYEQYF. The CDR3 nucleotides read TGTGCCAGCAGCTTAGTCATACTGAGCTCCTACGAGCAGTACTTC. The chain recombines TRBV7-2 with TRBJ2-7; D not resolved. This CDR3 region has 15 residues. Germline V lookup: CDR1 SGHTA, CDR2 FQGNSA. V lost 1 base, J lost 0 bases, and 10 bases lay in between.

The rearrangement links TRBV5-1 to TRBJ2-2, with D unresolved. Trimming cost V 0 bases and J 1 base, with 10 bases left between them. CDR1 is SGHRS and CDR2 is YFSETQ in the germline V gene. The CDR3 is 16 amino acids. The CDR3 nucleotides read TGCGCCAGCAGCTTGGGCACGACATTGAACACCGGGGAGCTGTTTTTT. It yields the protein CASSLGTTLNTGELFF.

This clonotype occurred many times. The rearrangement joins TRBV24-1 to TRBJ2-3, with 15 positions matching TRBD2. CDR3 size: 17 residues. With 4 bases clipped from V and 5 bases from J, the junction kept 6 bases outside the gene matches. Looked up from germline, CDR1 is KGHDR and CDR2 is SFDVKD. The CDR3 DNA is TGTGCCACCAGTGACCCTGGACTAGCGGGGGGGCAAGATACGCAGTATTTT. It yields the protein CATSDPGLAGGQDTQYF.

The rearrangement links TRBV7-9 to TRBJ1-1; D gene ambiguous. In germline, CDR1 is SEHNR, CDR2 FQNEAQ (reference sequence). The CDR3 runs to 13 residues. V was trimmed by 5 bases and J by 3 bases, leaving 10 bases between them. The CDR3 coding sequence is TGTGCCAGCAGCGTCATGGAGGACACTGAAGCTTTCTTT. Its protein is CASSVMEDTEAFF.

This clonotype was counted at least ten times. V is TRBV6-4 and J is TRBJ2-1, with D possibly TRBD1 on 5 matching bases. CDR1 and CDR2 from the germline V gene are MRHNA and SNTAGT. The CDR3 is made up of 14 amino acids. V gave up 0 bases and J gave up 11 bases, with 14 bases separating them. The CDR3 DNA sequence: TGTGCCAGCAGTGACTCATCGGTACGGACACAGCAGTTCTTC. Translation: CASSDSSVRTQQFF.

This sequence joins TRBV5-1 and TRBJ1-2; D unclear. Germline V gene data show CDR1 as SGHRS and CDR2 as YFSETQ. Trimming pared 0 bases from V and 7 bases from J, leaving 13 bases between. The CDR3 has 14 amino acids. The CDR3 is CASSLVGTARGYTF. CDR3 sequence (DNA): TGCGCCAGCAGCTTGGTCGGCACAGCGCGTGGCTACACCTTC.

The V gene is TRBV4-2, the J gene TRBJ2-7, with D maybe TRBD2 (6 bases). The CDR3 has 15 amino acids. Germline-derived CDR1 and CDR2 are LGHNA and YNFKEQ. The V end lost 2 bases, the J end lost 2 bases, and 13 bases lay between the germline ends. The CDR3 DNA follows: TGTGCCAGCAGCCAATCGGGAGTCGGCCCCTACGAGCAGTACTTC. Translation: CASSQSGVGPYEQYF.

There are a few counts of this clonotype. CDR3 loop: CASSLADGGSYEQYF. DNA for the CDR3: TGTGCCAGCAGCTTAGCTGACGGCGGGAGCTACGAGCAGTACTTC. The rearrangement joins TRBV7-2 to TRBJ2-7, with 7 nucleotides matching TRBD2. CDR3 length equals 15 residues. With V trimmed by 0 bases and J by 3 bases, 5 bases remained unmatched. Germline CDR1 SGHTA, CDR2 FQGNSA.

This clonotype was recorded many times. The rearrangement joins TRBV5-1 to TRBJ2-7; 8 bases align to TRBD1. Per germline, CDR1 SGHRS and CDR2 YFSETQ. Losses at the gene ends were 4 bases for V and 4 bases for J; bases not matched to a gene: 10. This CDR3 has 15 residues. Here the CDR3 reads CASSPGRQGLYEQYF. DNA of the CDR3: TGCGCCAGCAGCCCTGGACGACAGGGGCTTTACGAGCAGTACTTC.

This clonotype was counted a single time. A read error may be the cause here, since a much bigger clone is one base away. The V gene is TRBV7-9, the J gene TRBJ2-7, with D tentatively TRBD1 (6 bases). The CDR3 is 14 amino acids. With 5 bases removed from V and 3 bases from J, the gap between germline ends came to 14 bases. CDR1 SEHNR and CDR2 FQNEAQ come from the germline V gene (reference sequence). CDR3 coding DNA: TGTGCCAGCAGCCGCACTAGGGGGATCTACGAGCAGTACTTC. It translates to CASSRTRGIYEQYF. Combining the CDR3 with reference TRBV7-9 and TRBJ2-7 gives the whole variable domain DTGVSQNPRHKITKRGQNVTFRCDPISEHNRLYWYRQTLGQGPEFLTYFQNEAQLEKSRLLSDRFSAERPKGSFSTLEIQRTEQGDSAMYLCASSRTRGIYEQYFGPGTRLTVT.

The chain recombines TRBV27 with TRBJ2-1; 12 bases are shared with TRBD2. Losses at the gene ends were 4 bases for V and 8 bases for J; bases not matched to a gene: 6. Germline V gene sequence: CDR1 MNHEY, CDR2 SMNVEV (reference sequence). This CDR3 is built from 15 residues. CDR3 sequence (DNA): TGTGCCAGCAGTTGGAGGACTAGCGGGGCGGATGAGCAGTTCTTC. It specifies CASSWRTSGADEQFF.

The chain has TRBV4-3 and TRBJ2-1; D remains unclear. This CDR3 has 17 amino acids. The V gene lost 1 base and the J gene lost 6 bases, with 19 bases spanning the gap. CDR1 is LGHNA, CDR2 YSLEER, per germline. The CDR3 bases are TGCGCCAGCAGCCAAGTGACCCTCCCCCCGGTGGGCAATGAGCAGTTCTTC. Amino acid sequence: CASSQVTLPPVGNEQFF.

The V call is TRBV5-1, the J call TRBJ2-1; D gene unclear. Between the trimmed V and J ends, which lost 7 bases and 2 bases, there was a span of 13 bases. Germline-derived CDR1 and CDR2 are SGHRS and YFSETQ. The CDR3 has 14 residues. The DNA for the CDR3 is TGCGCCAGCGGCCCGACTGGTCCCTACAATGAGCAGTTCTTC. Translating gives CASGPTGPYNEQFF. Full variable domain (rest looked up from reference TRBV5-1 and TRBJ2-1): KAGVTQTPRYLIKTRGQQVTLSCSPISGHRSVSWYQQTPGQGLQFLFEYFSETQRNKGNFPGRFSGRQFSNSRSEMNVSTLELGDSALYLCASGPTGPYNEQFFGPGTRLTVL.

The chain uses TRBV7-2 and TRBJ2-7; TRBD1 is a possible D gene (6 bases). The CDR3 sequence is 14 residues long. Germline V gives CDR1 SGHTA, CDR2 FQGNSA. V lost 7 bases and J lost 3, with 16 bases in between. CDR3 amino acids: CASTPHWTDYEQYF. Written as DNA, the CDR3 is TGTGCCAGCACCCCCCACTGGACAGACTACGAGCAGTACTTC. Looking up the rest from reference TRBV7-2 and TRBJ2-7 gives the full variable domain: GAGVSQSPSNKVTEKGKDVELRCDPISGHTALYWYRQSLGQGLEFLIYFQGNSAPDKSGLPSDRFSAERTGGSVSTLTIQRTQQEDSAVYLCASTPHWTDYEQYFGPGTRLTVT.

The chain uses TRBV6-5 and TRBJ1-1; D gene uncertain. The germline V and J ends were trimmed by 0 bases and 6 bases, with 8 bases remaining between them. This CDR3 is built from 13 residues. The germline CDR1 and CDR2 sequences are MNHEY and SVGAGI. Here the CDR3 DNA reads TGTGCCAGCAGTTACTCGAACGTAGCTGAAGCTTTCTTT. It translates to CASSYSNVAEAFF.

CDR3 coding DNA: TGTGCCTGGAGTCACGGGACTAGCGGGGGATCGCAGTATTTT. Its translation is CAWSHGTSGGSQYF. The rearrangement links TRBV30 to TRBJ2-3; TRBD2 matches 14 bases. The CDR3 length is 14 residues. Germline V lookup: CDR1 GTSNPN, CDR2 SVGIG (reference sequence). V trimming: 2 bases; J trimming: 10 bases; junction bases outside the gene matches: 5.

CDR3 amino acids: CAWSGGPGYGYTF. The CDR3 DNA reads TGTGCCTGGAGTGGAGGCCCAGGCTATGGCTACACCTTC. V and J are TRBV30 and TRBJ1-2; unclear D gene. Trimming left V 1 base short and J 4 bases short, with 10 bases between. The CDR3 has 13 amino acids. Germline V gene data show CDR1 as GTSNPN and CDR2 as SVGIG (reference sequence).

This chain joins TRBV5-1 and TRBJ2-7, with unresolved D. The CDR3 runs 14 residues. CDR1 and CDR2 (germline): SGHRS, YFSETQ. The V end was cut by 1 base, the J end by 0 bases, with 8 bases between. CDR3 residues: CASSLTVLSYEQYF. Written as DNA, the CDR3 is TGCGCCAGCAGCTTGACAGTACTCTCCTACGAGCAGTACTTC.